Shown below are 21 T cell receptor beta chains from a single sample sequenced in a study of blood T cell repertoires in COVID-19. Libraries were prepared by immunoSEQ multiplex PCR; TCRdb keeps only in-frame clonotypes and omits some of them. Here the sample spans about 83,000 clones, 85% to 90% being singletons. Sequencing was done on a sample of peripheral blood. The receptors here all came from a man of 80 years or more with active or convalescent COVID-19.

The genes are TRBV3-1 (or the pseudogene TRBV3-2) and TRBJ2-5; TRBD2 aligns across 9 bases. This CDR3 has 14 residues. V dropped 6 bases and J dropped 5; count of bases not matched to a gene: 7. Germline assignment: CDR1 LGHDT and CDR2 YNNKEL (reference sequence). The CDR3 nucleotides read TGTGCCAGCAGACCCAGCGGGGGGATGGAGACCCAGTACTTC. Encoded protein: CASRPSGGMETQYF.

Here the CDR3 DNA reads TGTGCCAGCAGCATCCTCATCCGGGGTTTGAATGAAGCTTTCTTT. This sequence encodes CASSILIRGLNEAFF. The chain employs TRBV7-9 and TRBJ1-1; D is ambiguous. The germline CDR1 and CDR2 sequences are SEHNR and FQNEAQ (reference sequence). The CDR3 spans 15 residues. Trimming took off 5 bases at V and 7 bases at J, with 20 bases between the two ends.

The J gene is TRBJ2-1, the V gene TRBV11-2, with D possibly TRBD1 on 6 matching bases. CDR1 and CDR2 from the germline V gene are SGHAT and FQNNGV. V gave up 2 bases and J gave up 4 bases, with 12 bases separating them. CDR3 length: 15 amino acids. The CDR3 spells CASSLLGAMYNEQFF. CDR3 DNA sequence: TGTGCCAGCAGCTTATTGGGGGCGATGTACAATGAGCAGTTCTTC.

The chain recombines TRBV4-1 with TRBJ2-1, with 7 nucleotides matching TRBD1. V gave up 3 bases and J gave up 2 bases; unmatched junction bases: 7. CDR3 length: 16 residues. Germline CDR1 MGHRA, CDR2 YSYEKL. Here the CDR3 DNA reads TGCGCCAGCAGCCACAGCCCGGGACAGACCTACAATGAGCAGTTCTTC. Translating gives CASSHSPGQTYNEQFF.

This rearrangement joins TRBV6-5 to TRBJ1-2; D may be TRBD1 (5 bases). Germline V gene sequence: CDR1 MNHEY, CDR2 SVGAGI. V lost 6 bases, J lost 4 bases, and 15 bases lay in between. The CDR3 is 14 residues long. CDR3 sequence: CASSSTVPAYGYTF. CDR3 bases: TGTGCCAGCAGCTCGACAGTTCCCGCCTATGGCTACACCTTC.

This chain joins TRBV9 and TRBJ1-1; 9 positions match TRBD1. V gave up 4 bases and J gave up 0 bases; unmatched junction bases: 13. CDR1 SGDLS and CDR2 YYNGEE come from the germline V gene. The CDR3 runs 18 residues. This CDR3 is CASSLSGRDRAMNTEAFF. The CDR3 DNA is TGTGCCAGCAGCTTAAGTGGTCGGGACAGGGCTATGAACACTGAAGCTTTCTTT.

The chain couples TRBV21-1 to TRBJ2-7; TRBD1 reflects the table's D call only, with no check against the DNA. TRBV21-1 is a pseudogene. This CDR3 is 15 amino acids long. CDR3 sequence reads: CASSKGGDITYEQYV. In nucleotides, the CDR3 is TGTGCCAGCAGCAAAGGAGGGGACATCACCTACGAGCAGTACGTC.

The sample holds one count of this clone. V is TRBV19 and J is TRBJ2-5; D might be TRBD2 (6 bases). The CDR3 spans 18 residues. Trimming took 10 bases from V and 2 from J, leaving 29 bases between them. Germline values: CDR1 LNHDA, CDR2 SQIVND (reference sequence). The chain's CDR3 is CATSSRHPLNGGQETQYF. The CDR3 DNA reads as TGTGCCACCTCTTCTCGCCACCCCCTCAACGGGGGACAAGAGACCCAGTACTTC.

V usage is TRBV5-1 and J usage is TRBJ2-2, with 8 bases identical to TRBD2. The V gene's germline CDR1 is SGHRS and CDR2 YFSETQ. With 2 bases clipped from V and 5 bases from J, the junction kept 8 bases outside the gene matches. CDR3 size: 16 residues. For the CDR3, the DNA is TGCGCCAGCAGCTTCTTGGGACTAGAGGGTACCGGGGAGCTGTTTTTT. Translated, it gives CASSFLGLEGTGELFF. Looking up the rest from reference TRBV5-1 and TRBJ2-2 gives the full variable domain: KAGVTQTPRYLIKTRGQQVTLSCSPISGHRSVSWYQQTPGQGLQFLFEYFSETQRNKGNFPGRFSGRQFSNSRSEMNVSTLELGDSALYLCASSFLGLEGTGELFFGEGSRLTVL.

This clone came up once. The chain carries TRBV6-4 and TRBJ1-2, with TRBD1 matching over 7 bases. The length of the CDR3 is 14 residues. Germline-derived CDR1 and CDR2 are MRHNA and SNTAGT. Trimming at V came to 3 bases and at J to 4 bases, leaving 5 bases not matched to a gene. DNA of the CDR3: TGTGCCAGCAGTGAAGAGACAGGGTCCTATGGCTACACCTTC. Protein product: CASSEETGSYGYTF.

J is TRBJ2-6 and V is TRBV6-5; TRBD2 matches 9 bases. Germline assignment: CDR1 MNHEY and CDR2 SVGAGI. This CDR3 is 16 amino acids long. The V gene end was trimmed by 3 bases and the J gene end by 4 bases; junction bases not matched to a gene: 4. In DNA, the CDR3 is TGTGCCAGCAGTTATGGCGGGGGGGCCGGGGCCAACGTCCTGACTTTC. Translation: CASSYGGGAGANVLTF.

The genes are TRBV27 and TRBJ1-5; D is perhaps TRBD1 (6 bases). Germline-derived CDR1 and CDR2 are MNHEY and SMNVEV (reference sequence). The CDR3 contains 17 residues. Between the trimmed V and J ends, which lost 6 bases and 2 bases, there was a span of 20 bases. The CDR3, as DNA: TGTGCCAGCAGCTCGACTGGGACCGGGACACGCAATCAGCCCCAGCATTTT. Its translation: CASSSTGTGTRNQPQHF.

The V and J genes are TRBV21-1 and TRBJ2-5; TRBD2 is taken as the D call from the table, unchecked against the DNA. TRBV21-1 is annotated as a pseudogene. The length of the CDR3 is 14 residues. The CDR3 DNA is TGTGCCGGGGAACTAGCGGGAGGACTTGAGACCCAGTACTTC. Amino acids: CAGELAGGLETQYF.

V gene TRBV5-4 combines with J gene TRBJ2-5, with a weak D call TRBD1 (5 bases). The CDR3 contains 14 residues. The ends were cut back, 4 bases at V and 2 bases at J, with 12 bases in the middle. From germline, CDR1 is SGHNT and CDR2 YYREEE (reference sequence). CDR3 DNA: TGTGCCAGCAGCCTTCCCAGGGAACAAGAGACCCAGTACTTC. Protein sequence: CASSLPREQETQYF.

Here the CDR3 reads CASSSSLGTRGEKLFF. In DNA form, the CDR3 reads TGTGCCAGCAGCTCTTCTCTCGGGACTCGGGGCGAAAAACTGTTTTTT. This rearrangement joins TRBV5-6 to TRBJ1-4; D is perhaps TRBD1 (5 bases). This CDR3 comprises 16 residues. Germline loops: CDR1 SGHDT, CDR2 YYEEEE. V lost 3 bases and J lost 8, with 20 bases in between. Supplemented by reference TRBV5-6 and TRBJ1-4, the full variable domain reads DAGVTQSPTHLIKTRGQQVTLRCSPKSGHDTVSWYQQALGQGPQFIFQYYEEEERQRGNFPDRFSGHQFPNYSSELNVNALLLGDSALYLCASSSSLGTRGEKLFFGSGTQLSVL.

V gene TRBV6-6 combines with J gene TRBJ2-2, with D maybe TRBD2 (6 bases). V was pared by 5 bases and J by 4 bases, with 20 bases between. CDR3 length: 17 residues. Germline V gene lookup returns CDR1 MNHNY and CDR2 SVGAGI (reference sequence). The CDR3: CASSPTRRAGGTGELFF. CDR3 bases: TGTGCCAGCAGTCCCACTCGGCGGGCCGGGGGCACCGGGGAGCTGTTTTTT.

This chain uses TRBV28 with TRBJ2-7; no clear D. The CDR3 totals 14 residues. Trimming took off 4 bases at V and 6 bases at J, with 16 bases between the two ends. Per germline, CDR1 MDHEN and CDR2 SYDVKM. CDR3 DNA sequence: TGTGCCAGCAGTTCCCCCGACCGGCGCGGCGAGCAGTACGTC. Its protein product is CASSSPDRRGEQYV.

This chain uses TRBV6-4 with TRBJ2-1, with TRBD2 identical over 9 bases. The CDR3 is 14 residues long. CDR1 and CDR2 from the germline V gene are MRHNA and SNTAGT. Losses at the gene ends were 4 bases for V and 6 bases for J; bases not matched to a gene: 4. The CDR3 is CASSVAGVGNEQFF. As DNA, the CDR3 is TGTGCCAGCAGTGTAGCGGGAGTGGGCAATGAGCAGTTCTTC.

J is TRBJ1-1 and V is TRBV7-9; no firm D call. Germline assignment: CDR1 SEHNR and CDR2 FQNEAQ (reference sequence). V dropped 5 bases and J dropped 4 bases, with 17 bases sitting between them. The CDR3 is 15 residues long. The CDR3 spells CASSNRIQAGTEAFF. The CDR3 coding sequence is TGTGCCAGCAGCAACCGGATCCAGGCGGGCACTGAAGCTTTCTTT.

V and J are TRBV7-9 and TRBJ2-5; 7 bases map to TRBD2. The J segment lost 7 bases and the V segment lost 6 bases, leaving 11 bases of the junction unmatched. The CDR3 is 14 residues long. Per germline, CDR1 SEHNR and CDR2 FQNEAQ (reference sequence). The CDR3, as DNA: TGTGCCAGCAGTGGAACGGGAGGCACCGGGACCCAGTACTTC. This codes for CASSGTGGTGTQYF.

The genes are TRBV7-2 and TRBJ2-1, with D unresolved. Germline CDR1 and CDR2: SGHTA and FQGNSA. The ends were cut back, 1 base at V and 7 bases at J, with 5 bases in the middle. CDR3 size: 12 residues. The CDR3 region is CASSLGRNEQFF. CDR3 nucleotides: TGTGCCAGCAGCTTAGGGCGGAATGAGCAGTTCTTC.